Below are 24 T cell receptor beta chains sequenced from a single sample in a study of blood T cells in healthy people across ages. A second PCR, run for roughly 7 to 12 cycles, used a sample-barcoded 5' primer plus a J-beta primer mix. TCRdb ran MiXCR on the 5' RACE reads and lists one entry per CDR3 protein. This table holds over 950,000 distinct CDR3 sequences, 35% to 40% found once. The specimen was blood. Receptor source: a man aged 18 to 30 in good health.

The chain employs TRBV20-1 and TRBJ1-2; 10 bases match TRBD1. V lost 3 bases, J lost 5 bases, and 6 bases stayed unmatched. The CDR3 has 14 amino acids. In germline, CDR1 is DFQATT, CDR2 SNEGSKA (reference sequence). The CDR3 DNA sequence: TGCAGTGCTAGTCCCCCGGGACAGGGGTATGGCTACACCTTC. Translation: CSASPPGQGYGYTF.

This clonotype was detected a few times. CDR3 bases: TGTGCCAGCAGCTTACCTGGGACAGGAGCTTTCTTT. This gives the protein CASSLPGTGAFF. This chain joins TRBV7-9 and TRBJ1-1, with TRBD1 identical over 8 bases. Germline V lookup: CDR1 SEHNR, CDR2 FQNEAQ (reference sequence). The V gene end was trimmed by 2 bases and the J gene end by 10 bases; junction bases not matched to a gene: 3. CDR3 size: 12 residues.

The chain recombines TRBV20-1 with TRBJ1-2; weak D call: TRBD1 (6 bases). The CDR3 loop spans 19 amino acids. Germline CDR1 is DFQATT and CDR2 is SNEGSKA (reference sequence). Trimming pared 0 bases from V and 0 bases from J, leaving 23 bases between. In nucleotides, the CDR3 is TGCAGTGCTAGAGATCGGACCGGTGAGACAGGCGTTACTAACTATGGCTACACCTTC. Protein product: CSARDRTGETGVTNYGYTF.

The V and J genes are TRBV11-2 and TRBJ2-5; TRBD1 aligns across 7 bases. This CDR3 spans 17 amino acids. V lost 5 bases, J lost 11 bases, and 23 bases stayed unmatched. Germline CDR1 reads SGHAT; CDR2 reads FQNNGV. Here the CDR3 DNA reads TGTGCCAGCAGCCCCTTACGACAGGGCTCCTTTTACAATGAGCAGTACTTC. Protein: CASSPLRQGSFYNEQYF.

This clonotype appeared a few times. This sequence joins TRBV7-9 and TRBJ1-1; 7 bases fit TRBD1. Losses at the gene ends were 1 base for V and 6 bases for J; bases not matched to a gene: 5. There are 14 residues in the CDR3. The V gene's germline CDR1 is SEHNR and CDR2 FQNEAQ (reference sequence). For the CDR3, the DNA is TGTGCCAGCAGCTTAGACGGGACAGCTGCTGAAGCTTTCTTT. Translation: CASSLDGTAAEAFF.

As regards this clonotype: This may arise from a read error, as a much more abundant clone is one base away. This chain joins TRBV12-3 or TRBV12-4 and TRBJ2-7; 8 nucleotides match TRBD2. J was trimmed by 7 bases and V by 3 bases; bases with no gene match: 11. This CDR3 has 15 residues. The CDR3 DNA sequence: TGTGCCAGCAGTTTCTTTAGCGGGGTGTTCAATGAGCAGTACTTC. It is translated as CASSFFSGVFNEQYF.

This clonotype occurred a few times. This chain links TRBV27 with TRBJ2-7, with TRBD1 as a possible D gene (6 bases). The V gene's germline CDR1 is MNHEY and CDR2 SMNVEV (reference sequence). V lost 1 base and J lost 3, with 16 bases in between. The CDR3 sequence is 16 residues long. CDR3 loop: CASSLLYREPSYEQYF. The CDR3 DNA is TGTGCCAGCAGTTTATTATACAGGGAGCCTAGCTACGAGCAGTACTTC.

V is TRBV7-2 and J is TRBJ2-5; 7 bases fit TRBD1. Germline values: CDR1 SGHTA, CDR2 FQGNSA. V dropped 1 base and J dropped 5; count of bases not matched to a gene: 7. The CDR3 spans 15 residues. Here the CDR3 reads CASSLVIVRGETQYF. The CDR3 DNA follows: TGTGCCAGCAGCTTAGTTATAGTCAGGGGGGAGACCCAGTACTTC.

This clonotype has only a few counts. The chain uses TRBV7-9 and TRBJ1-4, with TRBD1 identical over 10 bases. Germline V gene sequence: CDR1 SEHNR, CDR2 FQNEAQ (reference sequence). Trimming took 5 bases from V and 8 from J; bases not matched to a gene: 5. This CDR3 is 14 amino acids long. CDR3 amino acids: CASSGTGVREKLFF. CDR3 sequence (DNA): TGTGCCAGCAGCGGGACAGGGGTTCGGGAAAAACTGTTTTTT.

The chain has TRBV10-3 and TRBJ1-6, with D perhaps matching TRBD1 (5 bases). The germline V gene encodes CDR1 ENHRY and CDR2 SYGVKD. CDR3 size: 17 residues. The germline V and J ends were trimmed by 6 bases and 7 bases, with 22 bases remaining between them. The CDR3 nucleotides read TGTGCCATCAGGGGGGGAATTGAGGGTAATTGGAATTCACCCCTCCACTTT. It yields the protein CAIRGGIEGNWNSPLHF.

This clonotype has just a few counts. This rearrangement joins TRBV15 to TRBJ2-1; D gene uncertain. The CDR3 runs to 13 residues. Trimming left V 1 base short and J 2 bases short, with 3 bases between. From germline, CDR1 is LNHNV and CDR2 YYDKDF (reference sequence). The CDR3 DNA follows: TGTGCCACCAGCAGAGTGACCTACAATGAGCAGTTCTTC. This translates into CATSRVTYNEQFF. Using reference TRBV15 and TRBJ2-1 for the parts outside the CDR3, the full variable domain is DAMVIQNPRYQVTQFGKPVTLSCSQTLNHNVMYWYQQKSSQAPKLLFHYYDKDFNNEADTPDNFQSRRPNTSFCFLDIRSPGLGDTAMYLCATSRVTYNEQFFGPGTRLTVL.

This clonotype was found a few times. V and J are TRBV7-9 and TRBJ2-7; 7 bases fit TRBD1. The CDR3 consists of 14 residues. With 5 bases clipped from V and 2 bases from J, the junction kept 6 bases outside the gene matches. Germline values: CDR1 SEHNR, CDR2 FQNEAQ (reference sequence). The chain's CDR3 is CASSTRDSPYEQYF. DNA for the CDR3: TGTGCCAGCAGCACCCGGGACAGCCCCTACGAGCAGTACTTC.

As to this clonotype: One end of the junction fails to match germline, which may point to a read error. The chain links TRBV30 to TRBJ1-2; D remains unclear. This CDR3 has 11 residues. Germline V gives CDR1 GTSNPN, CDR2 SVGIG (reference sequence). CDR3 amino acids: CAWSPNDGYTF. In DNA, the CDR3 is TGTGCCTGGAGTCCTAACGATGGCTACACCTTC. The whole variable domain, filled in from reference TRBV30 and TRBJ1-2, reads SQTIHQWPATLVQPVGSPLSLECTVEGTSNPNLYWYRQAAGRGLQLLFYSVGIGQISSEVPQNLSASRPQDRQFILSSKKLLLSDSGFYLCAWSPNDGYTFGSGTRLTVV.

The V gene is TRBV11-1, the J gene TRBJ2-5; D remains unclear. V lost 5 bases to trimming and J lost 2 bases, with 12 bases between them. This CDR3 contains 14 residues. From germline, CDR1 is SGHAT and CDR2 FQDESV (reference sequence). The chain's CDR3 is CASSPAPSQETQYF. As DNA, the CDR3 is TGTGCCAGCAGCCCGGCGCCATCTCAAGAGACCCAGTACTTC.

This clonotype was detected only a few times. The chain combines TRBV11-2 with TRBJ2-7; 8 nucleotides line up with TRBD1. Trimming took 1 base from V and 0 from J; bases not matched to a gene: 2. From germline, CDR1 is SGHAT and CDR2 FQNNGV. The length of the CDR3 is 15 residues. CDR3 sequence (DNA): TGTGCCAGCAGCTTAGTTGGACAGGGCTCCTACGAGCAGTACTTC. Its protein is CASSLVGQGSYEQYF.

In this sample, this clonotype turned up a few times. This sequence joins TRBV4-3 and TRBJ2-1, with 7 nucleotides matching TRBD1. This CDR3 is 14 amino acids long. The V segment lost 0 bases and the J segment 8 bases; nucleotides outside the gene matches: 4. Germline-derived CDR1 and CDR2 are LGHNA and YSLEER. The CDR3 loop is CASSQEDRQHEQFF. The CDR3 DNA sequence: TGCGCCAGCAGCCAAGAGGACAGGCAGCATGAGCAGTTCTTC.

This clonotype was seen a single time. The rearrangement joins TRBV7-2 to TRBJ2-7, with 7 bases identical to TRBD1. Germline V gene lookup returns CDR1 SGHTA and CDR2 FQGNSA. The CDR3 contains 16 residues. With 2 bases clipped from V and 6 bases from J, the junction kept 13 bases outside the gene matches. CDR3 nucleotides: TGTGCCAGCAGCTTATACGGGACAGCCAAAAGCGGCGAGCAGTACTTC. Protein: CASSLYGTAKSGEQYF.

The chain links TRBV12-3 or TRBV12-4 to TRBJ2-7, with D perhaps matching TRBD2 (5 bases). The V and J ends lost 1 base and 3 bases respectively, with 10 bases between them. The CDR3 is made up of 14 amino acids. CDR3 region: CASSLGGDFYEQYF. CDR3 bases: TGTGCCAGCAGTTTAGGGGGAGATTTCTACGAGCAGTACTTC.

This sequence joins TRBV12-3 or TRBV12-4 and TRBJ1-2; the D gene is possibly TRBD1 (5 bases). The CDR3 totals 15 residues. Trimming took off 7 bases at V and 6 bases at J, with 21 bases between the two ends. DNA for the CDR3: TGTGCCAGCACCATACACGGCGCTTTAGGGGATGGCTACACCTTC. This gives the protein CASTIHGALGDGYTF.

This chain links TRBV4-1 with TRBJ1-4; no clear D. This CDR3 has 15 amino acids. Trimming took 1 base from V and 0 from J, leaving 6 bases between them. Germline-derived CDR1 and CDR2 are MGHRA and YSYEKL. CDR3 region: CASSQVWATNEKLFF. The CDR3 coding sequence is TGCGCCAGCAGCCAAGTCTGGGCAACTAATGAAAAACTGTTTTTT.

The chain joins TRBV11-2 to TRBJ2-3, with 9 bases lining up with TRBD2. The J segment lost 3 bases and the V segment lost 4 bases, leaving 8 bases of the junction unmatched. CDR1 and CDR2 from the germline V gene are SGHAT and FQNNGV. This CDR3 region has 16 residues. Written as DNA, the CDR3 is TGTGCCAGCAGCTCAGTAGGCGGGGGGGCGACAGATACGCAGTATTTT. Protein: CASSSVGGGATDTQYF.

The chain carries TRBV4-3 and TRBJ1-2; no clear D gene. The ends were cut back, 4 bases at V and 2 bases at J, with 14 bases in the middle. The CDR3 is made up of 15 amino acids. CDR1 and CDR2 from the germline V gene are LGHNA and YSLEER. CDR3 nucleotides: TGCGCCAGCAGCCGTCATTCGGAGGCGAACTATGGCTACACCTTC. Its protein product is CASSRHSEANYGYTF.

V gene TRBV9 combines with J gene TRBJ1-2; D is uncertain. The CDR3 totals 14 residues. Deletions cut 3 bases from V and 4 bases from J, with 13 bases between. Germline CDR1 reads SGDLS; CDR2 reads YYNGEE. The CDR3 spells CASSGRSTVYGYTF. The CDR3 region has the DNA TGTGCCAGCAGCGGCAGGTCGACGGTCTATGGCTACACCTTC.

The chain carries TRBV12-3 or TRBV12-4 and TRBJ1-4; D unresolved. V was pared by 2 bases and J by 3 bases, with 13 bases between. The CDR3 spans 16 residues. The CDR3 is CASSLRVGSSNEKLFF. The CDR3 nucleotides read TGTGCCAGCAGTTTACGGGTTGGCAGCTCTAATGAAAAACTGTTTTTT.